This T cell receptor (beta chain) was profiled in a study of blood T cell repertoires in COVID-19. Study-wide context: Samples came from the United States, Italy and Spain, spanning acute and convalescent COVID-19. PBMCs, B-cell-depleted T cells, or T cells provided the cDNA or gDNA that made up the material.

Trimming removed 7 bases at V and 0 bases at J, with 8 bases between. This CDR3 has 13 amino acids. Germline V CDR1 and CDR2: LGHNT, FRNRAP. Clones were read by immunoSEQ multiplex PCR, and TCRdb kept only the in-frame ones, dropping some. There are fewer than 400,000 clones in the sample; about nine tenths occur only once, and 1.5% to 2% lies in the top ten. Seattle's enrolled individuals joined amid active infection and were then monitored longitudinally. This chain joins TRBV12-5 and TRBJ2-3; tentatively, D is TRBD1 (5 bases). The sequence was obtained from a woman in her twenties or thirties with COVID-19, enrolled during active disease. Input material: peripheral blood. Here the CDR3 reads CASDSGSTDTQYF. In DNA, the CDR3 is TGTGCTAGTGACTCAGGGAGCACAGATACGCAGTATTTT.